The 22 T cell receptor beta chains below come from one sample, sequenced in a study of T cells in Graves' hyperthyroidism and ophthalmopathy (dated by TCRdb to the late 2010s). Library generation was performed with multiplex PCR. These reads were obtained on an Illumina HiSeq 2000. The TCR beta CDR3 regions were amplified from RNA transcripts. A first-round RT-PCR of the TCR CDR3 used the HTBI primer set with the Qiagen OneStep RT-PCR kit. TCRdb reprocessing: public reads trimmed at Q25 with fastp, clones called with MiXCR, in-frame beta chains kept. Rows merge per CDR3 protein into single entries with the most common DNA and genes. Across this sample there are around 340,000 distinct CDR3 sequences, with 15% to 20% seen only once. The ten largest clonotypes hold under 55% of the sample. Material for sequencing was blood. These receptors were taken from a woman between 45 and 65 years old with Graves' hyperthyroidism.

This sequence joins TRBV19 and TRBJ2-5; 10 nucleotides agree with TRBD1. V was clipped by 3 bases and J by 4 bases; unmatched bases: 17. This CDR3 contains 19 residues. Germline loops: CDR1 LNHDA, CDR2 SQIVND (reference sequence). The CDR3 is CASSMSSGTGATIRETQYF. The CDR3 nucleotides are TGTGCCAGTAGTATGTCTTCCGGGACAGGGGCTACGATTAGAGAGACCCAGTACTTC.

The V call is TRBV5-1, the J call TRBJ2-5; no definite D call. CDR3 length equals 12 residues. CDR1 and CDR2 (germline): SGHRS, YFSETQ. V shed 5 bases and J shed 4 bases, with 9 bases lying between them. CDR3 residues: CASRLHPETQYF. As DNA, the CDR3 is TGCGCCAGCAGGCTCCACCCAGAGACCCAGTACTTC.

The rearrangement uses TRBV20-1 and TRBJ1-2; 7 bases are a match to TRBD1. Germline V lookup: CDR1 DFQATT, CDR2 SNEGSKA (reference sequence). This CDR3 is 18 amino acids long. V shed 1 base, J shed 0 bases, and the junction held 14 bases outside the gene matches. CDR3 nucleotide sequence: TGCAGTGCTAGAGTCGGTTTGGGACAGTCAATAGCTAACTATGGCTACACCTTC. Translation: CSARVGLGQSIANYGYTF.

This clonotype came up a few times. The chain carries TRBV6-1 and TRBJ1-5; no definite D call. CDR3 length equals 14 residues. Trimming left V 8 bases short and J 0 bases short, with 11 bases between. The germline V gene has CDR1 MNHNS and CDR2 SASEGT. CDR3 residues: CASGPWGSNQPQHF. The CDR3 DNA reads as TGTGCCAGCGGCCCATGGGGTAGCAATCAGCCCCAGCATTTT.

This chain joins TRBV27 and TRBJ1-4, with D perhaps matching TRBD1 (5 bases). The CDR3 runs 14 residues. Germline lookup yields CDR1 MNHEY and CDR2 SMNVEV (reference sequence). The V and J ends lost 8 bases and 8 bases respectively, with 18 bases between them. CDR3 nucleotides: TGTGCCAGCTCCGTACAGTCCGACAGAGAAAAACTGTTTTTT. This codes for CASSVQSDREKLFF.

The V gene is TRBV9, the J gene TRBJ1-1, with unresolved D. Trimming removed 5 bases from V and 8 bases from J, with 4 bases in between. Germline V lookup: CDR1 SGDLS, CDR2 YYNGEE. The CDR3 has 9 amino acids. This CDR3 reads CASRTEAFF. CDR3 nucleotide sequence: TGTGCCAGCAGGACGGAAGCTTTCTTT.

This clonotype was seen at least ten times. The chain recombines TRBV11-2 with TRBJ2-2; perhaps D is TRBD1 or TRBD2 (5 bases each). In germline, CDR1 is SGHAT, CDR2 FQNNGV. Trimming left V 7 bases short and J 4 bases short, with 19 bases between. The CDR3 runs to 16 residues. Written as DNA, the CDR3 is TGTGCCAGCACCCTAGAGGGGACCCTGGGCACCGGGGAGCTGTTTTTT. As protein: CASTLEGTLGTGELFF.

This chain joins TRBV9 and TRBJ2-3; D gene ambiguous. V shed 0 bases and J shed 6 bases, with 8 bases lying between them. There are 13 residues in the CDR3. Germline CDR1 is SGDLS and CDR2 is YYNGEE. In nucleotides, the CDR3 is TGTGCCAGCAGCGTAGATTTGGGGGATACGCAGTATTTT. Translating gives CASSVDLGDTQYF. The full variable domain, with the rest looked up from reference TRBV9 and TRBJ2-3, is DSGVTQTPKHLITATGQRVTLRCSPRSGDLSVYWYQQSLDQGLQFLIQYYNGEERAKGNILERFSAQQFPDLHSELNLSSLELGDSALYFCASSVDLGDTQYFGPGTRLTVL.

The chain is built from TRBV20-1 and TRBJ2-7; 8 bases map to TRBD2. The CDR3 is 15 residues long. With 5 bases clipped from V and 0 bases from J, the junction kept 9 bases outside the gene matches. Germline V gives CDR1 DFQATT, CDR2 SNEGSKA (reference sequence). CDR3 protein: CSAYGERESSYEQYF. DNA for the CDR3: TGCAGTGCTTATGGGGAGCGGGAGAGCTCCTACGAGCAGTACTTC.

V is TRBV6-6 and J is TRBJ2-7, with D unresolved. Germline V gene sequence: CDR1 MNHNY, CDR2 SVGAGI (reference sequence). The CDR3 runs to 12 residues. As DNA, the CDR3 is TGTGCCAGCAGTTACAGAGGTTACGAGCAGCACGTC. It codes for CASSYRGYEQHV.

This clonotype has a count of ten or more. The rearrangement uses TRBV7-2 and TRBJ1-5; no firm D call. The germline V and J ends were trimmed by 5 bases and 0 bases, with 14 bases remaining between them. From germline, CDR1 is SGHTA and CDR2 FQGNSA. This CDR3 is 16 amino acids long. CDR3 amino acids: CASSPDWHNSNQPQHF. DNA for the CDR3: TGTGCCAGCAGCCCAGATTGGCACAATAGCAATCAGCCCCAGCATTTT.

The chain recombines TRBV19 with TRBJ1-5, with 10 nucleotides matching TRBD1. The trim removed 4 bases at V and 4 bases at J, leaving 4 bases unmatched. The germline CDR1 and CDR2 sequences are LNHDA and SQIVND (reference sequence). The CDR3 loop spans 15 amino acids. The CDR3 DNA is TGTGCCAGTAGTAAGGGGACAGGGGTAAATCAGCCCCAGCATTTT. Its translation is CASSKGTGVNQPQHF.

This chain connects TRBV12-3 or TRBV12-4 to TRBJ1-2, with TRBD1 matching 8 bases. This CDR3 comprises 13 residues. J gave up 8 bases and V 8 bases, and 10 bases lay outside the gene matches. As DNA, the CDR3 is TGTGCCAGCCACAAACCAGGGGGCAGAGGCTACACCTTC. It codes for CASHKPGGRGYTF.

This clonotype turned up a few times. The chain employs TRBV6-1 and TRBJ2-7; the D is unclear. This CDR3 is built from 13 residues. CDR1 MNHNS and CDR2 SASEGT come from the germline V gene. Trimming removed 3 bases at V and 1 base at J, with 7 bases between. The CDR3 bases are TGTGCCAGCAGTGAGACACATTCCTACGAGCAGTACGTC. Protein: CASSETHSYEQYV.

In the case of this clonotype: A much more abundant neighbour one base away suggests this may be a read error. The gene calls are TRBV7-9 and TRBJ2-1; D possibly corresponds to TRBD2 (6 bases). The CDR3 has 15 amino acids. In germline, CDR1 is SEHNR, CDR2 FQNEAQ (reference sequence). Here the CDR3 reads CASSLALAGMNELFF. DNA of the CDR3: TGTGCCAGCAGCTTAGCCCTGGCGGGAATGAATGAGCTGTTCTTC. Full variable domain (remainder filled in from reference TRBV7-9 and TRBJ2-1): DTGVSQNPRHKITKRGQNVTFRCDPISEHNRLYWYRQTLGQGPEFLTYFQNEAQLEKSRLLSDRFSAERPKGSFSTLEIQRTEQGDSAMYLCASSLALAGMNELFFGPGTRLTVL.

This chain uses TRBV15 with TRBJ2-7; a possible D gene is TRBD2 (7 bases). With 5 bases removed from V and 3 bases from J, the gap between germline ends came to 17 bases. CDR1 LNHNV and CDR2 YYDKDF come from the germline V gene (reference sequence). The CDR3 has 15 residues. The CDR3 region is CATSWGASGVYEQYF. CDR3 coding DNA: TGTGCCACCAGCTGGGGGGCTAGCGGAGTCTACGAGCAGTACTTC.

The chain joins TRBV7-2 to TRBJ2-7; perhaps TRBD2 as D (5 bases). The CDR3 length is 17 residues. Trimming cost V 2 bases and J 1 base, with 18 bases left between them. Germline CDR1 SGHTA, CDR2 FQGNSA. For the CDR3, the DNA is TGTGCCAGCAGCTTAAGGTCGGCACGTGGGAGATCCTACGAGCAGTACTTC. Translation gives CASSLRSARGRSYEQYF.

This clonotype was recorded only once. V and J are TRBV6-2 or TRBV6-3 and TRBJ2-7; 16 bases align to TRBD2. V lost 4 bases, J lost 2 bases, and 8 bases stayed unmatched. The CDR3 has 18 residues. Germline V gene sequence: CDR1 MNHEY, CDR2 SVGEGT. CDR3 in amino acids: CASSSPGLAGGKPYEQYF. CDR3 bases: TGTGCCAGCAGTTCACCGGGACTAGCGGGAGGGAAACCCTACGAGCAGTACTTC.

The V and J genes are TRBV2 and TRBJ2-7, with D maybe TRBD2 (6 bases). The V gene lost 2 bases and the J gene lost 1 base, with 21 bases spanning the gap. Germline-derived CDR1 and CDR2 are SNHLY and FYNNEI. There are 18 residues in the CDR3. CDR3 loop: CASSEQAGKSGSSYEQYF. As DNA, the CDR3 is TGTGCCAGCAGTGAACAGGCAGGAAAGAGCGGGTCGTCCTACGAGCAGTACTTC.

V is TRBV12-3 or TRBV12-4 and J is TRBJ2-2; TRBD1 might be the D (5 bases). V shed 7 bases and J shed 8 bases, with 14 bases lying between them. The CDR3 contains 13 residues. CDR3 in amino acids: CASTLMGQGELFF. The CDR3 coding sequence is TGTGCCAGCACCTTAATGGGGCAGGGGGAGCTGTTTTTT.

This clonotype has a count of ten or more. The chain couples TRBV28 to TRBJ2-1, with TRBD2 matching 7 bases. The CDR3 consists of 17 residues. Per the germline V gene, CDR1 is MDHEN and CDR2 is SYDVKM. J lost 4 bases, V lost 6 bases, and 15 bases had no gene match. The CDR3 sequence: CASRPTSGTSEYNEQFF. The DNA for the CDR3 is TGTGCCAGCAGACCCACCAGCGGGACTTCAGAATACAATGAGCAGTTCTTC.

This clonotype was observed at least ten times. This chain joins TRBV5-1 and TRBJ2-5; 10 positions agree with TRBD2. V lost 0 bases and J lost 5; bases outside the gene matches: 1. Germline V gene sequence: CDR1 SGHRS, CDR2 YFSETQ. The CDR3 has 14 residues. The CDR3 nucleotides are TGCGCCAGCAGCTTGGTACTAGCGGGGGAGACCCAGTACTTC. Protein sequence: CASSLVLAGETQYF.